This is a list of T cell receptor beta chains from one sample in a study of shared clonotypes between healthy human individuals. Produced via immunoSEQ multiplex PCR; TCRdb's table is partial and in-frame only. There are hundreds of thousands of clones in the sample; 55% to 85% occur only once, and more than 1.5% lies in the top ten. The material sequenced was memory CD4+ T cells sorted from blood. All receptors come from a woman in her 30s in good health. Both conserved end residues are part of each CDR3. The D gene is left open where the match is weak. Rows give clone size only sometimes, using once, few, many, or a class for an expanded clone.

abundance | j_gene | d_gene | v_gene | CDR3aa | CDR3nt
NA | TRBJ1-1 | NA | TRBV29-1 | CSVNGNTGTEAFF | TGCAGCGTTAATGGGAATACGGGGACTGAAGCTTTCTTT
NA | TRBJ1-2 | TRBD1 | TRBV27 | CASSLQTGGFGYTF | TGTGCCAGCAGTTTACAGACAGGGGGCTTTGGCTACACCTTC
NA | TRBJ1-1 | NA | TRBV5-1 | CASSLGGAPRDTEAFF | TGCGCCAGCAGCTTAGGGGGGGCCCCGCGAGACACTGAAGCTTTCTTT
NA | TRBJ1-1 | NA | TRBV7-9 | CASSSPGSGDTEAFF | TGTGCCAGCAGCTCTCCTGGGTCAGGGGACACTGAAGCTTTCTTT
few | TRBJ2-4 | NA | TRBV5-1 | CASSLGQLLAKNIQYF | TGCGCCAGCAGCTTGGGGCAGCTTCTAGCCAAAAACATTCAGTACTTC
NA | TRBJ2-2 | NA | TRBV5-1 | CASSLGTPNTGELFF | TGCGCCAGCAGCTTGGGGACCCCGAACACCGGGGAGCTGTTTTTT
once | TRBJ1-4 | NA | TRBV29-1 | CSVGSGEKLFF | TGCAGCGTCGGTAGCGGGGAAAAACTGTTTTTT
NA | TRBJ1-5 | TRBD1 | TRBV10-3 | CAISVGQGAGQPQHF | TGTGCCATCAGTGTGGGGCAGGGGGCAGGTCAGCCCCAGCATTTT
NA | TRBJ1-1 | NA | TRBV5-1 | CASSPGQNEAFF | TGCGCCAGCAGCCCTGGACAGAATGAAGCTTTCTTT
NA | TRBJ2-7 | TRBD2 | TRBV6-6 | CASSPWTSGRGEQYF | TGTGCCAGCAGTCCTTGGACTAGCGGGAGGGGCGAGCAGTACTTC
NA | TRBJ2-5 | TRBD2 | TRBV4-1 | CASSQERGGEQETQYF | TGCGCCAGCAGCCAAGAGAGGGGAGGGGAACAAGAGACCCAGTACTTC
NA | TRBJ2-7 | TRBD1 | TRBV15 | CATSRDRGTGNEQYF | TGTGCCACCAGCAGAGATAGAGGGACAGGGAACGAGCAGTACTTC
NA | TRBJ2-1 | TRBD2 | TRBV28 | CASTPGLGLRNEQFF | TGTGCCAGCACACCGGGACTAGGGTTAAGGAATGAGCAGTTCTTC
NA | TRBJ2-1 | NA | TRBV9 | CASSSRLESSYNEQFF | TGTGCCAGCAGCTCCAGACTGGAAAGCTCCTACAATGAGCAGTTCTTC
few | TRBJ2-1 | TRBD2 | TRBV5-1 | CASRNVAGGPGNEQFF | TGCGCCAGCAGGAACGTAGCGGGAGGGCCAGGCAATGAGCAGTTCTTC
NA | TRBJ2-5 | TRBD2 | TRBV6-6 | CASSYNRAGERETQYF | TGTGCCAGCAGTTACAATCGGGCGGGAGAAAGAGAGACCCAGTACTTC
NA | TRBJ2-7 | NA | TRBV27 | CASSAGGRGYEQYF | TGTGCCAGCTCCGCCGGAGGGCGCGGATACGAGCAGTACTTC
NA | TRBJ2-2 | NA | TRBV30 | CAWRGGATGELFF | TGTGCCTGGAGGGGCGGGGCCACCGGGGAGCTGTTTTTT
NA | TRBJ1-1 | TRBD1 | TRBV29-1 | CSAVRTGEGTEAFF | TGCAGCGCCGTCCGTACAGGGGAGGGTACTGAAGCTTTCTTT
NA | TRBJ1-1 | NA | TRBV5-4 | CASSLAAEAFF | TGTGCCAGCAGCTTGGCCGCTGAAGCTTTCTTT
NA | TRBJ2-2 | NA | TRBV6-4 | CASSEQGDTGELFF | TGTGCCAGCAGTGAACAGGGTGACACCGGGGAGCTGTTTTTT
NA | TRBJ1-2 | NA | TRBV28 | CASSSTRESRGYTF | TGTGCCAGCAGCTCGACCCGGGAGAGTCGAGGCTACACCTTC
NA | TRBJ1-2 | NA | TRBV5-1 | CASSLGWGRDYGYTF | TGCGCCAGCAGCTTGGGTTGGGGACGGGACTATGGCTACACCTTC
many | TRBJ2-1 | TRBD2 | TRBV5-1 | CASSLASGGYNEQFF | TGCGCCAGCAGCTTGGCTAGCGGGGGGTACAATGAGCAGTTCTTC
NA | TRBJ2-5 | NA | TRBV27 | CASSQTSLRETQYF | TGTGCCAGCAGTCAGACCAGTTTGAGAGAGACCCAGTACTTC
NA | TRBJ2-7 | TRBD1 | TRBV7-9 | CASSLAGTGGTGAYEQYF | TGTGCCAGCAGCTTAGCGGGTACAGGCGGGACAGGGGCTTACGAGCAGTACTTC
NA | TRBJ2-3 | TRBD2 | TRBV28 | CASSSVRTGTRDNTQYF | TGTGCCAGCAGTTCAGTGAGGACCGGGACTAGGGACAATACGCAGTATTTT
NA | TRBJ2-5 | TRBD1 | TRBV6-5 | CASSYSGTAQETQYF | TGTGCCAGCAGTTACTCCGGGACAGCCCAAGAGACCCAGTACTTC
NA | TRBJ2-7 | NA | TRBV5-1 | CASSLWSASYEQYF | TGCGCCAGCAGCTTGTGGTCAGCGTCCTACGAGCAGTACTTC
NA | TRBJ1-5 | NA | TRBV28 | CASSFPVIRDNAPRPQHF | TGTGCCAGCAGTTTCCCGGTCATCCGGGATAATGCCCCAAGGCCCCAGCATTTT
NA | TRBJ2-7 | TRBD1 | TRBV4-1 | CASSQDVGTVPYEQYF | TGCGCCAGCAGCCAAGATGTAGGGACAGTTCCCTACGAGCAGTACTTC
once | TRBJ2-3 | TRBD2 | TRBV4-1 | CASSRLGLAGGPLDTQYF | TGCGCCAGCAGCCGCCTTGGACTAGCGGGAGGGCCTTTAGATACGCAGTATTTT
NA | TRBJ2-7 | NA | TRBV10-3 | CAISESTGEQYF | TGTGCCATCAGTGAGTCGACGGGCGAGCAGTACTTC
NA | TRBJ2-7 | TRBD2 | TRBV27 | CASSLSILAGVSYEQYF | TGTGCCAGCAGTTTATCGATACTAGCGGGAGTCTCCTACGAGCAGTACTTC
NA | TRBJ2-5 | NA | TRBV5-1 | CASSLAIAETQYF | TGCGCCAGCAGCTTGGCCATAGCGGAGACCCAGTACTTC
NA | TRBJ2-3 | NA | TRBV6-1 | CASSDLGAHTQYF | TGTGCCAGCAGTGATTTGGGGGCGCATACGCAGTATTTT
NA | TRBJ2-5 | NA | TRBV11-2 | CASSGNRGGETQYF | TGTGCCAGCAGCGGGAACAGGGGAGGGGAGACCCAGTACTTC
NA | TRBJ2-7 | TRBD1 | TRBV6-1 | CASSDPYRGNEQYF | TGTGCCAGCAGTGACCCTTACAGGGGGAACGAGCAGTACTTC
NA | TRBJ2-7 | TRBD1 | TRBV5-6 | CASSLTDRGHEQYF | TGTGCCAGCAGCTTAACCGACAGGGGGCACGAGCAGTACTTC
few | TRBJ2-4 | NA | TRBV28 | CASRLGRYPWGENIQYF | TGTGCCAGCAGACTCGGACGTTACCCATGGGGCGAAAACATTCAGTACTTC
NA | TRBJ2-1 | NA | TRBV29-1 | CSVIKAAYNEQFF | TGCAGCGTAATAAAAGCAGCCTACAATGAGCAGTTCTTC
NA | TRBJ1-2 | NA | TRBV7-9 | CASSLETGHYGYTF | TGTGCCAGCAGCTTAGAAACAGGGCACTATGGCTACACCTTC
NA | TRBJ2-1 | NA | TRBV5-1 | CASSLLFGAAYNEQFF | TGCGCCAGCAGCTTGTTGTTCGGGGCCGCATACAATGAGCAGTTCTTC